Presented here are 22 T cell receptor beta chains from one specimen sequenced in a study of blood T cell repertoires in COVID-19. Sequencing used immunoSEQ multiplex PCR; TCRdb keeps in-frame clones, though not all of them. The sample has approximately 290,000 clones; around 88% are singletons. Sequenced sample: peripheral blood. The source is a young man with acute or convalescent COVID-19.

The chain employs TRBV19 and TRBJ2-4; D is perhaps TRBD1 (5 bases). The CDR3 runs 15 residues. CDR1 LNHDA and CDR2 SQIVND come from the germline V gene (reference sequence). The V and J ends lost 6 bases and 0 bases respectively, with 12 bases between them. As DNA, the CDR3 is TGTGCCAGTAGCCAACAGGAGATAGCCAAAAACATTCAGTACTTC. As protein: CASSQQEIAKNIQYF.

The chain couples TRBV5-5 to TRBJ2-5, with a weak D call TRBD1 (5 bases). From germline, CDR1 is SGHKS and CDR2 YYEKEE (reference sequence). V dropped 4 bases and J dropped 3 bases, with 19 bases sitting between them. This CDR3 comprises 16 residues. This CDR3 reads CASSLQARGREETQYF. The CDR3 DNA follows: TGTGCCAGCAGCCTGCAAGCAAGGGGCCGGGAAGAGACCCAGTACTTC. The full variable domain, rest sourced from reference TRBV5-5 and TRBJ2-5, is DAGVTQSPTHLIKTRGQQVTLRCSPISGHKSVSWYQQVLGQGPQFIFQYYEKEERGRGNFPDRFSARQFPNYSSELNVNALLLGDSALYLCASSLQARGREETQYFGPGTRLLVL.

The V call is TRBV29-1, the J call TRBJ2-7, with D possibly matching TRBD2 (5 bases). This CDR3 comprises 14 residues. The V gene's germline CDR1 is SQVTM and CDR2 ANQGSEA. The V gene lost 3 bases and the J gene lost 2 bases, with 14 bases spanning the gap. CDR3 region: CSVDGVTPPYEQYF. The CDR3, as DNA: TGCAGCGTTGACGGGGTAACCCCACCCTACGAGCAGTACTTC.

The chain uses TRBV5-1 and TRBJ2-7; TRBD2 matches at 9 bases. Trimming removed 2 bases from V and 7 bases from J; junction bases left unmatched: 7. Germline V gives CDR1 SGHRS, CDR2 YFSETQ. The CDR3 totals 14 residues. The CDR3 DNA sequence: TGCGCCAGCAGCTTAACGGCTAGCGGGAAAGAGCAGTACTTC. It yields the protein CASSLTASGKEQYF. Full variable domain (remainder filled in from reference TRBV5-1 and TRBJ2-7): KAGVTQTPRYLIKTRGQQVTLSCSPISGHRSVSWYQQTPGQGLQFLFEYFSETQRNKGNFPGRFSGRQFSNSRSEMNVSTLELGDSALYLCASSLTASGKEQYFGPGTRLTVT.

The gene calls are TRBV18 and TRBJ2-5; a weak D match, TRBD1 (6 bases). Germline CDR1 is KGHSH and CDR2 is LQKENI. Trimming cost V 2 bases and J 2 bases, with 9 bases left between them. This CDR3 is built from 14 residues. CDR3 sequence reads: CASSPSGQQETQYF. In nucleotides, the CDR3 is TGTGCCAGCTCACCATCGGGACAACAAGAGACCCAGTACTTC.

The chain carries TRBV24-1 and TRBJ2-1, with TRBD2 identical over 7 bases. With 2 bases clipped from V and 4 bases from J, the junction kept 1 base outside the gene matches. Looked up from germline, CDR1 is KGHDR and CDR2 is SFDVKD. The CDR3 runs 14 residues. The CDR3 DNA reads TGTGCCACCAGTGATTCGGGACTATACAATGAGCAGTTCTTC. This gives the protein CATSDSGLYNEQFF.

The chain has TRBV15 and TRBJ1-5, with 8 nucleotides matching TRBD1. CDR1 is LNHNV and CDR2 is YYDKDF in the germline V gene (reference sequence). Losses at the gene ends were 0 bases for V and 11 bases for J; bases not matched to a gene: 6. The CDR3 totals 14 residues. Here the CDR3 reads CATSRDPGGESQHF. CDR3 nucleotides: TGTGCCACCAGCAGAGATCCAGGGGGCGAATCCCAGCATTTT.

V gene TRBV28 combines with J gene TRBJ1-4, with 8 bases lining up with TRBD1. The length of the CDR3 is 14 residues. Germline V lookup: CDR1 MDHEN, CDR2 SYDVKM. Germline trimming cut 4 bases from V and 7 bases from J; bases unmatched to any gene: 5. The DNA for the CDR3 is TGTGCCAGCAGTTCCCGGGACAGGTTTGAAAAACTGTTTTTT. This encodes CASSSRDRFEKLFF.

The chain recombines TRBV28 with TRBJ1-5, with unresolved D. The V end was cut by 8 bases, the J end by 4 bases, with 21 bases between. The CDR3 has 16 amino acids. The germline V gene encodes CDR1 MDHEN and CDR2 SYDVKM. The CDR3, as DNA: TGTGCCAGCGATGACGGGGTGGGCAGAGGAAATCAGCCCCAGCATTTT. Residues: CASDDGVGRGNQPQHF.

The CDR3, as DNA: TGTGCCAGCAGATCTAGGGGGACAGGGGGAGATACGCAGTATTTT. Its translation: CASRSRGTGGDTQYF. This chain links TRBV5-6 with TRBJ2-3; 11 positions agree with TRBD1. This CDR3 has 15 residues. The germline V gene encodes CDR1 SGHDT and CDR2 YYEEEE. V shed 5 bases and J 5 bases; nucleotides not matched to a gene: 7.

The DNA of the CDR3 is TGTGCCTGGAGTGTAATTTCCCCGAGGAACGAGCAGTACTTC. It encodes CAWSVISPRNEQYF. The rearrangement joins TRBV30 to TRBJ2-7; no definite D call. V was trimmed by 0 bases and J by 5 bases, leaving 14 bases between them. There are 14 residues in the CDR3. CDR1 GTSNPN and CDR2 SVGIG come from the germline V gene (reference sequence).

This CDR3 is CASSRRTGSNQPQHF. The CDR3 region has the DNA TGTGCCAGCAGCCGTCGGACAGGAAGCAATCAGCCCCAGCATTTT. The rearrangement links TRBV7-6 to TRBJ1-5; 7 nucleotides agree with TRBD1. The CDR3 runs to 15 residues. Germline CDR1 SGHVS, CDR2 FNYEAQ. V was pared by 5 bases and J by 1 base, with 5 bases of the junction left unmatched.

As regards this clone: The sample carries other DNA sequences with the same CDR3. The rearrangement links TRBV7-3 to TRBJ1-6, with TRBD1 matching over 7 bases. CDR3 length equals 14 residues. J was trimmed by 6 bases and V by 3 bases; bases with no gene match: 2. Germline assignment: CDR1 SGHTA and CDR2 FQGTGA. DNA of the CDR3: TGTGCCAGCAGCTTGGGGGACAGTAATTCACCCCTCCACTTT. This encodes CASSLGDSNSPLHF.

This CDR3 is CASSYSSGETDTQYF. The CDR3 DNA sequence: TGTGCCAGCAGTTACTCGTCGGGGGAAACAGATACGCAGTATTTT. The rearrangement joins TRBV6-5 to TRBJ2-3; a weak D match, TRBD2 (6 bases). The CDR3 totals 15 residues. Trimming stripped 0 bases from V and 3 bases from J, with 10 bases between. Germline V gene lookup returns CDR1 MNHEY and CDR2 SVGAGI.

This chain uses TRBV30 with TRBJ2-1; D gene uncertain. This CDR3 has 12 residues. In germline, CDR1 is GTSNPN, CDR2 SVGIG (reference sequence). V lost 2 bases and J lost 2, with 4 bases in between. CDR3 in amino acids: CAWSIAYNEQFF. The CDR3, as DNA: TGTGCCTGGAGTATCGCCTACAATGAGCAGTTCTTC.

This chain links TRBV27 with TRBJ1-5; D might be TRBD1 (6 bases). V was cut by 6 bases and J by 4 bases, with 16 bases left in between. Germline V lookup: CDR1 MNHEY, CDR2 SMNVEV (reference sequence). CDR3 length: 15 amino acids. The CDR3 region has the DNA TGTGCCAGCAGCGAAGGGCCAGGACAGAATCAGCCCCAGCATTTT. It translates to CASSEGPGQNQPQHF.

This clone was observed a few times. This chain joins TRBV25-1 and TRBJ1-2, with D maybe TRBD1 (5 bases). Trimming took off 5 bases at V and 5 bases at J, with 18 bases between the two ends. The CDR3 spans 15 residues. Germline values: CDR1 MGHDK, CDR2 SYGVNS. The CDR3 DNA follows: TGTGCCAGCAGTACCCGAACAGGATCCTTATATGGCTACACCTTC. Translating gives CASSTRTGSLYGYTF.

The rearrangement links TRBV15 to TRBJ1-1, with D unclear. V lost 1 base, J lost 8 bases, and 8 bases lay in between. Looked up from germline, CDR1 is LNHNV and CDR2 is YYDKDF (reference sequence). This CDR3 region has 12 residues. CDR3 loop: CATSRAYSEAFF. In DNA, the CDR3 is TGTGCCACCAGCAGAGCCTATTCCGAAGCTTTCTTT.

This chain connects TRBV15 to TRBJ2-7, with a possible D match to TRBD2 (5 bases). Germline CDR1 reads LNHNV; CDR2 reads YYDKDF (reference sequence). Trimming removed 3 bases at V and 3 bases at J, with 18 bases between. The CDR3 spans 16 residues. In nucleotides, the CDR3 is TGTGCCACCAGCAGGGTTGGCGGGCCCGGGTTCTACGAGCAGTACTTC. It specifies CATSRVGGPGFYEQYF.

This chain links TRBV6-1 with TRBJ1-1; D is unclear. The CDR3 loop spans 16 amino acids. Germline V CDR1 and CDR2: MNHNS, SASEGT. Trimming cost V 2 bases and J 5 bases, with 18 bases left between them. CDR3 bases: TGTGCCAGCAGTGAAATATTGGCCCAAAGGAGGACTGAAGCTTTCTTT. Residues: CASSEILAQRRTEAFF.

This clone has only a few counts. The rearrangement links TRBV24-1 to TRBJ1-2; D possibly corresponds to TRBD1 (5 bases). The germline V gene has CDR1 KGHDR and CDR2 SFDVKD. CDR3 length equals 11 residues. V was shortened by 8 bases and J by 8 bases, with 11 bases between the two germline ends. The DNA of the CDR3 is TGTGCCACCATGGACACAAGGGGCTACACCTTC. Protein sequence: CATMDTRGYTF.

The chain joins TRBV7-8 to TRBJ1-2; 9 nucleotides match TRBD1. The V segment lost 5 bases and the J segment 4 bases; nucleotides outside the gene matches: 8. The CDR3 covers 15 residues. Germline CDR1 and CDR2: SGHVS and FQNEAQ. The chain's CDR3 is CASSHRRTGAYGYTF. The CDR3 nucleotides are TGTGCCAGCAGCCACAGACGGACAGGGGCCTATGGCTACACCTTC.